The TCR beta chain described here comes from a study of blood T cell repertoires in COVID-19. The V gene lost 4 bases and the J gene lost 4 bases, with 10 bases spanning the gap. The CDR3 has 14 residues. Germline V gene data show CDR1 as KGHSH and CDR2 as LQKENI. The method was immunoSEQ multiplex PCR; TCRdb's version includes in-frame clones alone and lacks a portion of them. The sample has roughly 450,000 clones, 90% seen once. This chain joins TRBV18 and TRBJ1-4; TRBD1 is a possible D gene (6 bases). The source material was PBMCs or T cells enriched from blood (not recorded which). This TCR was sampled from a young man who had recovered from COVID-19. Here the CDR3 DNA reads TGTGCCAGCTCACTTGGACAGAATAATGAAAAACTGTTTTTT. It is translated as CASSLGQNNEKLFF.